A single sample gave rise to the 3 T cell receptor beta chains below, sequenced in a study of shared clonotypes between healthy human individuals. Here immunoSEQ multiplex PCR was the method, and the copy in TCRdb shows in-frame clones only, minus some. The data show approximately 500,000 clones, approximately 78% seen once. Sequencing was carried out using PBMCs. The source of these receptors is a woman between 40 and 55 years old in good health. Some clones in this sample may be carry-over from other donors' samples.

Of note for this clone: A much larger clone sits a single nucleotide away, making a read error possible. J is TRBJ1-1 and V is TRBV9; 8 bases line up with TRBD1. Germline V gene data show CDR1 as SGDLS and CDR2 as YYNGEE. The CDR3 totals 15 residues. CDR3 nucleotide sequence: TGTGCCGGCAGCGTAGGGGCGACAGGGGTCGCTGAAGCTTTCTTT. Protein: CAGSVGATGVAEAFF. The full variable domain, its missing parts supplied by reference TRBV9 and TRBJ1-1, is DSGVTQTPKHLITATGQRVTLRCSPRSGDLSVYWYQQSLDQGLQFLIQYYNGEERAKGNILERFSAQQFPDLHSELNLSSLELGDSALYFCAGSVGATGVAEAFFGQGTRLTVV.

The chain employs TRBV4-1 and TRBJ2-7; 10 positions agree with TRBD1. J lost 2 bases, V lost 4 bases, and 2 bases had no gene match. This CDR3 has 14 residues. The germline V gene has CDR1 MGHRA and CDR2 YSYEKL. CDR3 DNA: TGCGCCAGCAGCCGCGGACAGGGGGCCTACGAGCAGTACTTC. Its protein is CASSRGQGAYEQYF.

The chain recombines TRBV10-3 with TRBJ2-1; 10 bases line up with TRBD1. The V segment lost 0 bases and the J segment 5 bases; nucleotides outside the gene matches: 13. The CDR3 sequence is 19 residues long. The germline V gene has CDR1 ENHRY and CDR2 SYGVKD. The CDR3 DNA reads as TGTGCCATCAGTGAGTCCGTTGTCCCAGGGACAGGGGTGCACAATGAGCAGTTCTTC. Its translation is CAISESVVPGTGVHNEQFF.